The 23 T cell receptor beta chains reported below all come from one sample, sequenced in a study of blood T cell repertoires in COVID-19. Profiled with immunoSEQ multiplex PCR; TCRdb holds only in-frame clones, not every one. This table has around 430,000 clones, around nine tenths appearing once. The sequenced material came from PBMCs or T cells enriched from blood (not recorded which). The receptors come from a woman between 50 and 59 years old who had recovered from COVID-19.

The rearrangement links TRBV27 to TRBJ2-7, with TRBD2 identical over 11 bases. The germline V gene has CDR1 MNHEY and CDR2 SMNVEV (reference sequence). V shed 5 bases, J shed 6 bases, and the junction held 6 bases outside the gene matches. The CDR3 extends over 14 amino acids. The CDR3 nucleotides read TGTGCCAGCAGTGCTAGCGGGGGGTTCATCGAGCAGTACTTC. Translation: CASSASGGFIEQYF.

J is TRBJ2-1 and V is TRBV7-3, with TRBD2 as a possible D gene (5 bases). Per germline, CDR1 SGHTA and CDR2 FQGTGA. This CDR3 spans 16 amino acids. The V end lost 7 bases, the J end lost 7 bases, and 23 bases lay between the germline ends. The CDR3, as DNA: TGTGCCAGCACAAAGATAGGAGGAGTCCAGACGAATGAGCAGTTCTTC. Residues: CASTKIGGVQTNEQFF.

The chain has TRBV5-1 and TRBJ1-2; 9 bases agree with TRBD1. The CDR3 length is 16 residues. Germline V lookup: CDR1 SGHRS, CDR2 YFSETQ. With V trimmed by 4 bases and J by 4 bases, 11 bases remained unmatched. The CDR3 region has the DNA TGCGCCAGCAGCGGCGGATCCGGGACAGGGTTCTATGGCTACACCTTC. This translates into CASSGGSGTGFYGYTF.

The chain links TRBV7-2 to TRBJ2-1, with 10 bases matching TRBD2. Germline V gene data show CDR1 as SGHTA and CDR2 as FQGNSA. This CDR3 comprises 16 residues. The V segment lost 6 bases and the J segment 7 bases; nucleotides outside the gene matches: 12. The CDR3 sequence is CASRSPGTSVGNEQFF. The CDR3 coding sequence is TGTGCCAGCAGAAGTCCCGGGACTAGCGTGGGGAATGAGCAGTTCTTC.

The rearrangement links TRBV7-2 to TRBJ1-1, with TRBD1 as a possible D gene (6 bases). V was shortened by 0 bases and J by 8 bases, with 10 bases between the two germline ends. CDR3 length: 13 amino acids. CDR1 is SGHTA, CDR2 FQGNSA, per germline. The CDR3 nucleotides are TGTGCCAGCAGCTTAGCGCTACAGGGAGAAGCTTTCTTT. It encodes CASSLALQGEAFF.

This sequence joins TRBV5-6 and TRBJ2-5; D perhaps matches TRBD2 (5 bases). There are 14 residues in the CDR3. V was trimmed by 1 base and J by 2 bases, leaving 9 bases between them. The germline V gene encodes CDR1 SGHDT and CDR2 YYEEEE. In nucleotides, the CDR3 is TGTGCCAGCAGCTTGCCGGGATTACAAGAGACCCAGTACTTC. Translation gives CASSLPGLQETQYF.

V and J are TRBV5-1 and TRBJ1-4, with D perhaps matching TRBD1 (6 bases). Germline CDR1 is SGHRS and CDR2 is YFSETQ. The germline V and J ends were trimmed by 4 bases and 8 bases, with 15 bases remaining between them. The CDR3 length is 14 residues. DNA for the CDR3: TGCGCCAGCAGCACTTGGTACAGGGAGGAAAAACTGTTTTTT. Translation: CASSTWYREEKLFF.

This sequence joins TRBV2 and TRBJ2-5, with D hard to call. The CDR3 length is 14 residues. Between the trimmed V and J ends, which lost 8 bases and 5 bases, there was a span of 18 bases. Looked up from germline, CDR1 is SNHLY and CDR2 is FYNNEI. The CDR3 nucleotides read TGTGCCAGCCTCGCGTTCGGTTCCAGGGAGACCCAGTACTTC. Translating it yields CASLAFGSRETQYF.

The chain carries TRBV7-8 and TRBJ1-1; no clear D. V was cut by 3 bases and J by 3 bases, with 8 bases left in between. From germline, CDR1 is SGHVS and CDR2 FQNEAQ. The CDR3 extends over 13 amino acids. The CDR3 sequence is CASSFPRDTEAFF. In DNA, the CDR3 is TGTGCCAGCAGCTTCCCGAGGGACACTGAAGCTTTCTTT.

V gene TRBV3-1 (or the pseudogene TRBV3-2) combines with J gene TRBJ1-4, with D maybe TRBD1 (5 bases). V lost 5 bases and J lost 7, with 20 bases in between. The CDR3 is made up of 16 amino acids. Germline V gene lookup returns CDR1 LGHDT and CDR2 YNNKEL (reference sequence). The CDR3 reads CASSRGQGAGGEKLFF. CDR3 sequence (DNA): TGTGCCAGCAGCAGAGGTCAAGGGGCTGGTGGTGAAAAACTGTTTTTT.

This sequence joins TRBV5-3 and TRBJ2-2, with a tentative D call TRBD1 (5 bases). TRBV5-3 has ORF status, its function being uncertain. Trimming removed 4 bases at V and 4 bases at J, with 17 bases between. CDR3 length: 16 amino acids. CDR3 region: CARSPFRRVATGELFF. The CDR3, as DNA: TGTGCCAGAAGCCCATTTCGCAGGGTAGCCACCGGGGAGCTGTTTTTT.

V is TRBV20-1 and J is TRBJ1-5; no clear D gene. CDR1 is DFQATT, CDR2 SNEGSKA, per germline (reference sequence). V shed 3 bases and J shed 4 bases, with 16 bases lying between them. The CDR3 totals 15 residues. This chain's CDR3 is CSASIYIGRNQPQHF. DNA of the CDR3: TGCAGTGCTAGTATTTATATTGGCAGAAATCAGCCCCAGCATTTT.

This rearrangement joins TRBV19 to TRBJ1-2, with a tentative D call TRBD1 (6 bases). This CDR3 is 15 amino acids long. Looked up from germline, CDR1 is LNHDA and CDR2 is SQIVND (reference sequence). V was trimmed by 5 bases and J by 1 base, leaving 14 bases between them. CDR3 nucleotides: TGTGCCAGTAGTCCACGGACAGTTTTTAACTATGGCTACACCTTC. Amino acid sequence: CASSPRTVFNYGYTF. Full variable domain (missing parts from reference TRBV19 and TRBJ1-2): DGGITQSPKYLFRKEGQNVTLSCEQNLNHDAMYWYRQDPGQGLRLIYYSQIVNDFQKGDIAEGYSVSREKKESFPLTVTSAQKNPTAFYLCASSPRTVFNYGYTFGSGTRLTVV.

This clone was observed a handful of times. The chain joins TRBV5-1 to TRBJ2-1, with 11 bases that match TRBD1. Germline CDR1 is SGHRS and CDR2 is YFSETQ. This CDR3 spans 15 amino acids. V shed 4 bases, J shed 8 bases, and the junction held 8 bases outside the gene matches. The CDR3 reads CASSPGDRGFYEQFF. For the CDR3, the DNA is TGCGCCAGCAGCCCGGGGGACAGGGGGTTTTATGAGCAGTTCTTC.

CDR3 in amino acids: CASSEPGQGFYEQYF. The CDR3 region has the DNA TGTGCCAGCAGTGAACCGGGACAGGGGTTCTACGAGCAGTACTTC. The chain employs TRBV25-1 and TRBJ2-7; 10 nucleotides align to TRBD1. This CDR3 is 15 amino acids long. Trimming cost V 2 bases and J 3 bases; bases outside gene matches: 4. Germline-derived CDR1 and CDR2 are MGHDK and SYGVNS.

CDR3 nucleotide sequence: TGTGCCAGTTTAAGGGGGCTCACTGAAGCTTTCTTT. Amino acids: CASLRGLTEAFF. The V call is TRBV12-3 or TRBV12-4, the J call TRBJ1-1; TRBD1 aligns across 7 bases. J lost 4 bases, V lost 9 bases, and 5 bases had no gene match. The CDR3 contains 12 residues.

V is TRBV2 and J is TRBJ1-6; D gene ambiguous. There are 14 residues in the CDR3. V dropped 7 bases and J dropped 3 bases, with 10 bases sitting between them. Germline lookup yields CDR1 SNHLY and CDR2 FYNNEI. The CDR3 reads CASTDTFYNSPLHF. The CDR3, as DNA: TGTGCCAGCACCGACACCTTCTATAATTCACCCCTCCACTTT.

The chain carries TRBV2 and TRBJ1-5, with TRBD1 identical over 11 bases. This CDR3 region has 16 residues. Trimming removed 6 bases from V and 0 bases from J; junction bases left unmatched: 4. Germline CDR1 reads SNHLY; CDR2 reads FYNNEI. The CDR3 here is CASRGTGGFSNQPQHF. The CDR3 DNA sequence: TGTGCCAGCAGAGGGACAGGGGGATTTAGCAATCAGCCCCAGCATTTT.

The chain uses TRBV10-3 and TRBJ1-3; TRBD1 is a possible D gene (6 bases). The CDR3 consists of 15 residues. V dropped 3 bases and J dropped 3 bases, with 12 bases sitting between them. Per the germline V gene, CDR1 is ENHRY and CDR2 is SYGVKD. The CDR3 region is CAISEGIQGGNTIYF. The DNA of the CDR3 is TGTGCCATCAGTGAAGGTATACAGGGTGGAAACACCATATATTTT.

The chain employs TRBV5-4 and TRBJ1-2, with 8 bases lining up with TRBD1. Germline CDR1 and CDR2: SGHNT and YYREEE (reference sequence). V dropped 0 bases and J dropped 4; count of bases not matched to a gene: 8. This CDR3 is built from 16 residues. CDR3: CASSLGVPGGVYGYTF. The CDR3 DNA follows: TGTGCCAGCAGCTTGGGGGTCCCAGGGGGCGTCTATGGCTACACCTTC.

V gene TRBV29-1 combines with J gene TRBJ1-2; TRBD1 agrees at 9 bases. CDR1 and CDR2 from the germline V gene are SQVTM and ANQGSEA. The J segment lost 5 bases and the V segment lost 6 bases, leaving 7 bases of the junction unmatched. CDR3 length: 13 amino acids. CDR3 coding DNA: TGCAGCGTCCGGGACAGGGAAGGTTATGGCTACACCTTC. Translating it yields CSVRDREGYGYTF.

The chain joins TRBV7-8 to TRBJ1-5, with no clear D. Looked up from germline, CDR1 is SGHVS and CDR2 is FQNEAQ. V shed 1 base and J shed 0 bases, with 16 bases lying between them. The length of the CDR3 is 18 residues. CDR3 sequence reads: CASSLELGDIGSNQPQHF. CDR3 coding DNA: TGTGCCAGCAGCTTAGAACTTGGAGATATCGGTAGCAATCAGCCCCAGCATTTT.

This clone is a singleton in its sample. The V call is TRBV19, the J call TRBJ2-1, with 10 bases matching TRBD2. The CDR3 sequence is 17 residues long. CDR1 is LNHDA and CDR2 is SQIVND in the germline V gene (reference sequence). After removal of 7 bases from V and 0 bases from J, the junction contained 9 bases not matched to a gene. CDR3 in DNA: TGTGCCAGTAATACTCTAGCGGGGGCACGCTCCTACAATGAGCAGTTCTTC. This sequence encodes CASNTLAGARSYNEQFF.